At least ten counts were recorded for the clone carrying this TCR beta chain. Its target is not known. These data come from a study of neurological immune-mediated disorders. V lost 4 bases, J lost 2 bases, and 14 bases lay in between. Germline CDR1 is SEHNR and CDR2 is FQNEAQ (reference sequence). The CDR3 is 15 amino acids. One entry per CDR3 protein results from TCRdb running MiXCR on the 5' RACE reads. The table records about 62,000 distinct CDR3 sequences, under 5% of them present only once. The study's findings and limits: None of the CDR3 amino acid sequences in expanded clones turned up in more than one subject, which points to private repertoires in all groups.

The sequenced sample consisted of PBMCs. The clonotype comes from a woman aged 45-65 years with multiple sclerosis. The V gene is TRBV7-9, the J gene TRBJ1-1; D unresolved. The CDR3 protein is CASSSMPGANTEAFF. DNA of the CDR3: TGTGCCAGCAGCTCCATGCCAGGAGCAAACACTGAAGCTTTCTTT.